These T cell receptor beta chains were read from a single sample in a study of blood T cells in healthy people across ages. TCRdb re-called the 5' RACE reads through MiXCR, storing one row per CDR3 protein. The sample shows around 2 million distinct CDR3 sequences, about 39% of them seen only once. Sequencing input: blood. All receptors derive from a human donor in good health. Each CDR3 is given with its conserved first and last residue. The D gene is left open where the match is weak. Only part of the rows carry a size: once, few, many, or a class if the clone is expanded.

d_gene	abundance	v_gene	j_gene	CDR3nt	CDR3aa
-	few	TRBV29-1	TRBJ2-4	TGCAGCGTTGCAGGGAGGAACATTCAGTACTTC	CSVAGRNIQYF
TRBD2	-	TRBV11-2	TRBJ2-3	TGTGCCAGCAGCCCGACGGGACTAGCCGAGGATACGCAGTATTTT	CASSPTGLAEDTQYF
-	few	TRBV6-5	TRBJ2-1	TGTGCCAGCATTCGGGGCAATGAGCAGTTCTTC	CASIRGNEQFF
TRBD1	-	TRBV5-1	TRBJ2-5	TGCGCCAGCAGCTCAGAGCCGGGACAGGGAAGGGACGGGCAGTACTTC	CASSSEPGQGRDGQYF
TRBD2	few	TRBV5-1	TRBJ2-3	TGTGCCAGCAGCCCCCGACTAGCGGGGGGGTTGACAGATACGCAGTATTTT	CASSPRLAGGLTDTQYF
TRBD2	few	TRBV7-8	TRBJ2-5	TGTGCCAGCAGTCCCAGGGCTAGCGGCGGCGAAGAGACCCAGTACTTC	CASSPRASGGEETQYF
-	-	TRBV6-1	TRBJ2-3	TGTGCCAGCATTCTAACCTTAAGCACAGATACGCAGTATTTT	CASILTLSTDTQYF
-	few	TRBV12-3/TRBV12-4	TRBJ2-5	TGTGCCAGCAGTTTTTCTAGAAAGGGAGAGACCCAGTACTTC	CASSFSRKGETQYF
TRBD1	few	TRBV10-3	TRBJ2-3	TGTGCCATCAGCCCGGACAGGGGGAAGACAGATACGCAGTATTTT	CAISPDRGKTDTQYF
-	-	TRBV20-1	TRBJ2-3	TGCAGTGCTAGAGAGCGGGGACACACCGATTCCACAGATACGCAGTATTTT	CSARERGHTDSTDTQYF
-	-	TRBV5-6	TRBJ2-1	TGTGCCAGCAGACCCGAAAATAGTATGTTTGAGCAGTTCTTC	CASRPENSMFEQFF
-	-	TRBV7-9	TRBJ1-4	TGTGCCAGCAGCATTGACCCTAGAGAAAAACTGTTTTTT	CASSIDPREKLFF
-	-	TRBV6-2/TRBV6-3	TRBJ1-2	TGTGCCAGCAGTTACCGTAGGCACCTCTATGGCTACACCTTC	CASSYRRHLYGYTF
-	few	TRBV3-1	TRBJ2-3	TGTGCCAGCAGCCAAGTCGTGGTCGGATCTAGCACAGATACGCAGTATTTT	CASSQVVVGSSTDTQYF
-	-	TRBV6-2/TRBV6-3	TRBJ2-7	TGTGCCAGCAGCCAACGAGTCCCGTCCTACGAGCAGTACTTC	CASSQRVPSYEQYF
-	-	TRBV3-1	TRBJ1-2	TGTGCCAGCAGCCAAGGTGGGGGGTATGGCTATGGCTACACCTTC	CASSQGGGYGYGYTF
TRBD1	-	TRBV20-1	TRBJ1-2	TGCAGTGCTAGCCAAACAGGGGACAGTGCCTATGGCTACACCTTC	CSASQTGDSAYGYTF
-	once	TRBV21-1	TRBJ2-1	TGTGCCAGCAGCACCCGGAGGGGGCCACAGGGGGCAAATGAGCAGTTCTTC	CASSTRRGPQGANEQFF
-	-	TRBV2	TRBJ2-5	TGTGCCAGCAGTGTCGGTCCGGTACACTCCCTCCAAGAGACCCAGTACTTC	CASSVGPVHSLQETQYF